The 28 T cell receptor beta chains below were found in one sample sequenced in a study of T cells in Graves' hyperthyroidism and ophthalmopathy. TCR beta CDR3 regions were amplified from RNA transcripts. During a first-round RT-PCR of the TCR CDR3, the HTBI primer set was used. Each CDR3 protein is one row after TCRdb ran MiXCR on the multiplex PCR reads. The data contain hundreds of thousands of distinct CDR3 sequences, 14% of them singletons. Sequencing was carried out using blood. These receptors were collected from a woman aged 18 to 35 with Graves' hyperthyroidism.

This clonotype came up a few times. CDR3 protein: CATKGLAGALGAPGAPPETQYF. In DNA, the CDR3 is TGTGCCACCAAAGGACTAGCGGGAGCATTAGGAGCACCAGGGGCGCCCCCAGAGACCCAGTACTTC. The chain carries TRBV28 and TRBJ2-5; 13 bases match TRBD2. Germline CDR1 is MDHEN and CDR2 is SYDVKM. Trimming took 10 bases from V and 4 from J; bases not matched to a gene: 30. This CDR3 is built from 22 residues.

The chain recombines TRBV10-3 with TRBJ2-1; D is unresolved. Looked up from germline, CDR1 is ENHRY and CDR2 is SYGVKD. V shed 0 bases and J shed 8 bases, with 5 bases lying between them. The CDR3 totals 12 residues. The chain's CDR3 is CAISESRHEQFF. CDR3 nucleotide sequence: TGTGCCATCAGTGAGTCCCGGCATGAGCAGTTCTTC.

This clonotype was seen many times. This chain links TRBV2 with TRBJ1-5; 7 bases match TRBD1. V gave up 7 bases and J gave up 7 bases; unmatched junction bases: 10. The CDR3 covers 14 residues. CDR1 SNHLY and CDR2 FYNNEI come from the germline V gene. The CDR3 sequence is CASMGQDRRQPQHF. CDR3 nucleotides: TGTGCCAGCATGGGGCAGGACAGGAGGCAGCCCCAGCATTTT.

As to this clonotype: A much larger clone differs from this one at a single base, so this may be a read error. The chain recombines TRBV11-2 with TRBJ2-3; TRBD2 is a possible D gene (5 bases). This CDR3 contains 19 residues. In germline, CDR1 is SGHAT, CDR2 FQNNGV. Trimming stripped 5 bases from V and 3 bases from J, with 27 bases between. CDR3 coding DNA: TGTGCCAGCAGCCGCAGGACCTCTAGCAGGAGGCCTCGAACAGATACGCAGTATTTT. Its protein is CASSRRTSSRRPRTDTQYF.

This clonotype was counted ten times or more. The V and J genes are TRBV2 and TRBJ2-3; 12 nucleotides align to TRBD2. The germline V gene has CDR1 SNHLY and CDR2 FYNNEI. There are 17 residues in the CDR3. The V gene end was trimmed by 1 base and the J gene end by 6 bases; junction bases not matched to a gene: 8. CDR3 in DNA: TGTGCCAGCAGTGAAGTGTTTAGACTAGCGGGAGCGGATACGCAGTATTTT. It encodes CASSEVFRLAGADTQYF.

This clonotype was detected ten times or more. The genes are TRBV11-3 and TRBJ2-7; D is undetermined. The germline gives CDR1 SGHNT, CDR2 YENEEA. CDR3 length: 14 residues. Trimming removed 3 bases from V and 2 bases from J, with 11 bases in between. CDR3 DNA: TGTGCCAGCAGCTTTAGACTGAAAGCCTACGAGCAGTACTTC. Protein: CASSFRLKAYEQYF. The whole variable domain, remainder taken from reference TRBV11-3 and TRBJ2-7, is EAGVVQSPRYKIIEKKQPVAFWCNPISGHNTLYWYLQNLGQGPELLIRYENEEAVDDSQLPKDRFSAERLKGVDSTLKIQPAELGDSAVYLCASSFRLKAYEQYFGPGTRLTVT.

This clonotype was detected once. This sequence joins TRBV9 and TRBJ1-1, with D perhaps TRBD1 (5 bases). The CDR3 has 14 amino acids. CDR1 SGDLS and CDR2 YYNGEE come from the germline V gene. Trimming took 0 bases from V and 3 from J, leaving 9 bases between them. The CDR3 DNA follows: TGTGCCAGCAGCGTAGTCCTGGGGGACACTGAAGCTTTCTTT. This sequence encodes CASSVVLGDTEAFF.

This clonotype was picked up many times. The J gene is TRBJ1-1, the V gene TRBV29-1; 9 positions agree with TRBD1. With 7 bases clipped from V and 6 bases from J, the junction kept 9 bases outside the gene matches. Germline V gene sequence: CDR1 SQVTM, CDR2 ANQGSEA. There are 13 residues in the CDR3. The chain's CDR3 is CSGKRGTGSEAFF. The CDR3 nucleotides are TGCAGCGGAAAGCGCGGGACAGGGTCTGAAGCTTTCTTT. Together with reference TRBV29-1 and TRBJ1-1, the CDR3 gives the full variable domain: SAVISQKPSRDICQRGTSLTIQCQVDSQVTMMFWYRQQPGQSLTLIATANQGSEATYESGFVIDKFPISRPNLTFSTLTVSNMSPEDSSIYLCSGKRGTGSEAFFGQGTRLTVV.

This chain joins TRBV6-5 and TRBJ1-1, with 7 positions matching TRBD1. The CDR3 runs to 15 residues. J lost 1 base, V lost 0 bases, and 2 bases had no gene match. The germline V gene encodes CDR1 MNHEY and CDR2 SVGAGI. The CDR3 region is CASSYSPGGNTEAFF. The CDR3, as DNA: TGTGCCAGCAGTTACTCTCCAGGGGGGAACACTGAAGCTTTCTTT.

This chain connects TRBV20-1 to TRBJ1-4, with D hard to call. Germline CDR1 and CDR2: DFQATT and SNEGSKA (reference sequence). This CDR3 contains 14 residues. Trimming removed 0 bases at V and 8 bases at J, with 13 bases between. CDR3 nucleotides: TGCAGTGCTAGAGATCAGACCCAAGGGGAAAAACTGTTTTTT. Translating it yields CSARDQTQGEKLFF.

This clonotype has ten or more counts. This chain's CDR3 is CASSQGLTDTQYF. The CDR3 DNA sequence: TGTGCCAGCAGCCAAGGACTCACAGATACGCAGTATTTT. This chain connects TRBV7-3 to TRBJ2-3; D possibly corresponds to TRBD2 (5 bases). V lost 5 bases and J 2 bases, leaving 8 bases between the germline ends. The CDR3 spans 13 residues. The germline V gene has CDR1 SGHTA and CDR2 FQGTGA.

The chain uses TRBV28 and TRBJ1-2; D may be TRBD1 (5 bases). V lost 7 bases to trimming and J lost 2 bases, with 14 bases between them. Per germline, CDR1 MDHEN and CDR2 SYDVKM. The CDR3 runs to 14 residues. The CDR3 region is CASTEGRYNYGYTF. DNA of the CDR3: TGTGCCAGCACGGAGGGGCGGTACAACTATGGCTACACCTTC.

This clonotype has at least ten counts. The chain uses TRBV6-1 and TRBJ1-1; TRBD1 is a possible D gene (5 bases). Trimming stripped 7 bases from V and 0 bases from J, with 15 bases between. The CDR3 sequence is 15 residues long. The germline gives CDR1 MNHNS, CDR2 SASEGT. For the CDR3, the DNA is TGTGCCAGCACCCAACAATGGGGGATGAACACTGAAGCTTTCTTT. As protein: CASTQQWGMNTEAFF.

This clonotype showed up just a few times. CDR3 sequence (DNA): TGTGCCAGCAGTGAAAGGCCAGGACCCAATCAGCCCCAGCATTTT. Its protein is CASSERPGPNQPQHF. V is TRBV6-1 and J is TRBJ1-5; D is ambiguous. CDR3 size: 15 residues. Germline V gene sequence: CDR1 MNHNS, CDR2 SASEGT. V gave up 2 bases and J gave up 3 bases, with 11 bases separating them.

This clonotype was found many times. Here the CDR3 reads CASRLAGGPNEQFF. The CDR3 DNA is TGTGCCAGCAGGCTAGCGGGAGGGCCCAATGAGCAGTTCTTC. The chain combines TRBV12-3 or TRBV12-4 with TRBJ2-1, with 12 nucleotides matching TRBD2. The CDR3 contains 14 residues. The V and J ends lost 6 bases and 6 bases, in that order; junction bases with no gene match: 3.

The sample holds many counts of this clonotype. The CDR3 reads CASRISGELTYEQYF. For the CDR3, the DNA is TGTGCCAGCAGAATAAGCGGGGAGTTGACCTACGAGCAGTACTTC. The chain is built from TRBV6-2 or TRBV6-3 and TRBJ2-7, with 7 nucleotides matching TRBD2. The ends lost 6 bases at V and 2 bases at J; junction bases unmatched: 10. The CDR3 extends over 15 amino acids. Per the germline V gene, CDR1 is MNHEY and CDR2 is SVGEGT.

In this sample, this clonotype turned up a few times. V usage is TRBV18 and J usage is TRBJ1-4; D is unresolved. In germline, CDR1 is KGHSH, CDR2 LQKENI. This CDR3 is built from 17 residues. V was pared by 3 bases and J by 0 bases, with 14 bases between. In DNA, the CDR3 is TGTGCCAGCTCACCCCGGGCCCTACTTGCAACTAATGAAAAACTGTTTTTT. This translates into CASSPRALLATNEKLFF.

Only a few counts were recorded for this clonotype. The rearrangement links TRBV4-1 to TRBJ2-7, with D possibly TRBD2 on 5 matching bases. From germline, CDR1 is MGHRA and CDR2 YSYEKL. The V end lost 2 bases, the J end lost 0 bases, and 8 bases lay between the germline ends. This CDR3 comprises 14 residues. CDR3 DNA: TGCGCCAGCAGCCAAAGGACTCCCTCCTACGAGCAGTACTTC. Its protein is CASSQRTPSYEQYF.

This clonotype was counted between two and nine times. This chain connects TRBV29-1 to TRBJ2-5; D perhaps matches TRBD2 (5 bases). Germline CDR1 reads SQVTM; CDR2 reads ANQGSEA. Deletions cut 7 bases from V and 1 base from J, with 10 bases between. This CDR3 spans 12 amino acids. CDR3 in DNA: TGCAGCGCGCGACGGGGCCAAGAGACCCAGTACTTC. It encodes CSARRGQETQYF.

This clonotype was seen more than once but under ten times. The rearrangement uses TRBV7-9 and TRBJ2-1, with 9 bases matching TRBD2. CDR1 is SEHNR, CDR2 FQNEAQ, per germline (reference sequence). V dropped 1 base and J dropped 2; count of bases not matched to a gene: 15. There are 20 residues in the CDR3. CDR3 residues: CASSLGPWSGRTRTYNEQFF. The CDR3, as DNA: TGTGCCAGCAGCTTAGGGCCCTGGAGCGGGAGGACCCGGACCTACAATGAGCAGTTCTTC. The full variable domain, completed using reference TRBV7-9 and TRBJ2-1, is DTGVSQNPRHKITKRGQNVTFRCDPISEHNRLYWYRQTLGQGPEFLTYFQNEAQLEKSRLLSDRFSAERPKGSFSTLEIQRTEQGDSAMYLCASSLGPWSGRTRTYNEQFFGPGTRLTVL.

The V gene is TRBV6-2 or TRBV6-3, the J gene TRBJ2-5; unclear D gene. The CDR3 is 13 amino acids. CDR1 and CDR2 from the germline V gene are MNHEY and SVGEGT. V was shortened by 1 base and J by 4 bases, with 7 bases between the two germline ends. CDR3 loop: CASSYWRVETQYF. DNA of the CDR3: TGTGCCAGCAGTTACTGGAGAGTAGAGACCCAGTACTTC.

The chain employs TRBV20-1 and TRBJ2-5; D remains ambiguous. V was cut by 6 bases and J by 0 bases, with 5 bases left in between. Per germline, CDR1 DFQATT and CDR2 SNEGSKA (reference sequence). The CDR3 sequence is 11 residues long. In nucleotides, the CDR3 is TGCAGTGCCGGGTACCAAGAGACCCAGTACTTC. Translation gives CSAGYQETQYF.

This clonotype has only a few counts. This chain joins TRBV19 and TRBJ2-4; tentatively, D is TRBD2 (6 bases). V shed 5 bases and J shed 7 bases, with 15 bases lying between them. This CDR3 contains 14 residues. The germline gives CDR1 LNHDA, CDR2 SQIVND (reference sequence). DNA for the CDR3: TGTGCCAGTAGTGGGGGACTGCCAGAGAACATTCAGTACTTC. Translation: CASSGGLPENIQYF.

In nucleotides, the CDR3 is TGTGCCAGCTCACCACAATTGCAGTTCAACCCCAATGAGCAGTTCTTC. Its translation is CASSPQLQFNPNEQFF. The chain employs TRBV18 and TRBJ2-1; the D is unclear. Germline CDR1 KGHSH, CDR2 LQKENI. V was trimmed by 1 base and J by 6 bases, leaving 16 bases between them. The length of the CDR3 is 16 residues.

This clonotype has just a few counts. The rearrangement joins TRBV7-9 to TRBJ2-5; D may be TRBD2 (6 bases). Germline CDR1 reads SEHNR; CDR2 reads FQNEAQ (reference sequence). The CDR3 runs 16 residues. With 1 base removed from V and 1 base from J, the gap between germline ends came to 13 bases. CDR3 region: CASSLGTDYLQETQYF. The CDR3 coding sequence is TGTGCCAGCAGCTTAGGAACGGACTACCTCCAAGAGACCCAGTACTTC.

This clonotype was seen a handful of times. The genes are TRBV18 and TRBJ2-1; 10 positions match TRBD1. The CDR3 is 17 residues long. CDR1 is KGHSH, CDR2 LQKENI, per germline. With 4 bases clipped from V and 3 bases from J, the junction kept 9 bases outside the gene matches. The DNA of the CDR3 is TGTGCCAGCTCACTGAAATTAGGGACAGGGGTCTACAATGAGCAGTTCTTC. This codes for CASSLKLGTGVYNEQFF.

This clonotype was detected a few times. CDR3 amino acids: CASSEARWKKSSYNEQFF. The CDR3 bases are TGTGCCAGCAGTGAAGCGCGGTGGAAAAAAAGCTCCTACAATGAGCAGTTCTTC. V is TRBV2 and J is TRBJ2-1; D not certain. CDR3 length equals 18 residues. Trimming removed 0 bases from V and 0 bases from J, with 15 bases in between. Germline CDR1 SNHLY, CDR2 FYNNEI.

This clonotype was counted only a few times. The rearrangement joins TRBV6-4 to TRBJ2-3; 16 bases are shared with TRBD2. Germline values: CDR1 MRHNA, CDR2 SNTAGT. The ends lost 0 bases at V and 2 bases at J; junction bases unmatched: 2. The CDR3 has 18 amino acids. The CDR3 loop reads CASSDSGLAGGPTDTQYF. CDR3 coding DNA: TGTGCCAGCAGTGACTCGGGACTAGCGGGAGGGCCCACAGATACGCAGTATTTT.